These T cell receptor beta chains were read from a single sample in a study of T cell responses to AZD1222 COVID-19 vaccine. TCRdb's copy holds only in-frame clones and misses some; the assay was immunoSEQ multiplex PCR. The sample lists 140,000 to 150,000 clones; about 81% were seen once. The material was peripheral blood, obtained on day 0 of MenACWY control vaccination. Every receptor here comes from an adult in good health. Each CDR3 is given with its conserved first and last residue. The D gene is left open where the match is weak. For some rows the clone size is stated as once, few or many, or as a class when expanded; others skip it.

>TRBV2|TRBJ2-3|TRBD2|-
CASRILAGVGDTQYF
TGTGCCAGCAGGATACTAGCGGGGGTGGGAGATACGCAGTATTTT
>TRBV11-2|TRBJ2-5|TRBD2|-
CARLAPSGELETQYF
TGTGCCCGCCTTGCCCCCAGCGGGGAGTTGGAGACCCAGTACTTC
>TRBV5-1|TRBJ2-7|TRBD2|-
CASSFLGTSGQSSYEQYF
TGCGCCAGCAGCTTTCTAGGGACTAGCGGGCAATCTTCCTACGAGCAGTACTTC
>TRBV24-1|TRBJ2-3|-|-
CATSDGVADTQYF
TGTGCCACCAGTGATGGTGTAGCGGATACGCAGTATTTT
>TRBV5-4|TRBJ2-5|-|-
CASSFEVRETQYF
TGTGCCAGCAGCTTCGAGGTCAGAGAGACCCAGTACTTC
>TRBV5-5|TRBJ1-3|-|once
CASSHGQTGNTIYF
TGTGCCAGCAGCCACGGACAGACTGGAAACACCATATATTTT
>TRBV9|TRBJ1-1|-|-
CASSPMTGNTEAFF
TGTGCCAGCAGCCCCATGACAGGGAACACTGAAGCTTTCTTT
>TRBV11-1|TRBJ1-2|TRBD1|few
CASSPGTGIIGYTF
TGTGCCAGCAGCCCGGGGACAGGAATTATCGGCTACACCTTC
>TRBV11-2|TRBJ2-1|TRBD2|once
CASTRGWGGTYEQFF
TGTGCCAGCACCCGAGGGTGGGGGGGTACGTATGAGCAGTTCTTC
>TRBV3-1/TRBV3-2|TRBJ2-5|-|-
CASSQDRVRETQYF
TGTGCCAGCAGCCAAGATCGAGTACGGGAGACCCAGTACTTC
>TRBV27|TRBJ2-7|TRBD1|-
CASSPGTDPYEQYF
TGTGCCAGCAGTCCGGGGACAGACCCCTACGAGCAGTACTTC
>TRBV19|TRBJ2-6|TRBD1|once
CASSPMGQGANVLTF
TGTGCCAGTAGTCCGATGGGACAGGGGGCCAACGTCCTGACTTTC
>TRBV5-1|TRBJ2-1|-|few
CASSKQSSSSYNEQFF
TGCGCCAGCAGCAAACAGTCCTCAAGCTCCTACAATGAGCAGTTCTTC
>TRBV5-4|TRBJ1-2|-|few
CASSLESLGYGYTF
TGTGCCAGCAGCTTGGAAAGTCTGGGCTATGGCTACACCTTC
>TRBV7-3|TRBJ2-1|-|-
CASSLLPPGTGDNEQFF
TGTGCCAGCAGCTTACTTCCCCCAGGGACGGGGGACAATGAGCAGTTCTTC
>TRBV6-5|TRBJ2-2|-|once
CASSTTGTITGELFF
TGTGCCAGCAGCACCACAGGGACCATCACCGGGGAGCTGTTTTTT
>TRBV6-1|TRBJ1-1|-|-
CASSESGRIEAFF
TGTGCCAGCAGTGAAAGTGGGAGAATCGAAGCTTTCTTT
>TRBV5-5|TRBJ1-1|-|-
CASSLAGRVEAFF
TGTGCCAGCAGCTTGGCCGGGAGGGTGGAAGCTTTCTTT
>TRBV7-3|TRBJ2-2|TRBD1|few
CASSPGGGGELFF
TGTGCCAGCAGCCCAGGGGGCGGCGGGGAGCTGTTTTTT
>TRBV25-1|TRBJ1-2|TRBD1|-
CASTQGAGDGYTF
TGTGCCAGCACCCAGGGGGCAGGAGATGGCTACACCTTC
>TRBV5-1|TRBJ2-1|-|-
CASSFLRINEQFF
TGCGCCAGCAGCTTTTTGCGAATCAATGAGCAGTTCTTC
>TRBV4-1|TRBJ1-6|-|few
CASSQDQGNNSPLHF
TGCGCCAGCAGCCAAGATCAGGGGAATAATTCACCCCTCCACTTT
>TRBV30|TRBJ1-5|-|-
CAWSQDGERLRPQHF
TGTGCCTGGAGTCAGGACGGGGAACGTTTGAGGCCCCAGCATTTT
>TRBV7-9|TRBJ1-1|-|-
CASSELNTEAFF
TGTGCCAGCAGCGAGTTGAACACTGAAGCTTTCTTT
>TRBV5-1|TRBJ2-2|-|-
CASSYEPGTGELFF
TGCGCCAGCAGCTATGAACCGGGGACCGGGGAGCTGTTTTTT
>TRBV2|TRBJ1-5|TRBD1|-
CASSEGPDRVNQPQHF
TGTGCCAGCAGTGAGGGTCCGGACAGGGTCAATCAGCCCCAGCATTTT
>TRBV27|TRBJ1-1|-|few
CASSLSLGAGTEAFF
TGTGCCAGCAGTTTAAGTTTAGGGGCGGGGACTGAAGCTTTCTTT
>TRBV19|TRBJ1-2|-|-
CASSPALPPNYGYTF
TGTGCCAGTAGCCCCGCCCTACCCCCTAACTATGGCTACACCTTC
>TRBV19|TRBJ1-4|TRBD1|once
CASSMGGQRTTNEKLFF
TGTGCCAGTAGTATGGGGGGACAGCGAACAACTAATGAAAAACTGTTTTTT
>TRBV5-1|TRBJ1-3|-|-
CASSSTGSPAGNTIYF
TGCGCCAGCAGCTCTACAGGTTCCCCCGCTGGAAACACCATATATTTT
>TRBV19|TRBJ1-5|-|-
CASSMVQTGWRNQPQHF
TGTGCCAGTAGTATGGTACAGACGGGGTGGCGCAATCAGCCCCAGCATTTT
>TRBV18|TRBJ1-3|-|-
CASSPRTDSGNTIYF
TGTGCCAGCTCACCACGGACCGACTCTGGAAACACCATATATTTT
>TRBV19|TRBJ1-5|-|-
CASSPQGGVQPQHF
TGTGCCAGTAGTCCGCAGGGTGGGGTTCAGCCCCAGCATTTT
>TRBV29-1|TRBJ2-7|-|-
CSVSTGSYEQYF
TGCAGCGTTTCGACTGGTTCCTACGAGCAGTACTTC
>TRBV11-3|TRBJ2-3|-|-
CASSLGPGPTDTQYF
TGTGCCAGCAGCTTAGGACCAGGCCCTACAGATACGCAGTATTTT
>TRBV9|TRBJ2-3|-|-
CASSANSEDDTQYF
TGTGCCAGCAGTGCGAACTCGGAGGACGATACGCAGTATTTT
>TRBV18|TRBJ2-3|TRBD1|-
CASSPGTGAADTQYF
TGTGCCAGCTCACCGGGGACAGGGGCCGCAGATACGCAGTATTTT
>TRBV11-2|TRBJ2-3|-|-
CASSFRGVRTDTQYF
TGTGCCAGCAGCTTCAGGGGGGTTAGGACAGATACGCAGTATTTT
>TRBV2|TRBJ1-6|-|-
CASSKQGSAYNSPLHF
TGTGCCAGCAGTAAGCAGGGTAGTGCCTATAATTCACCCCTCCACTTT
>TRBV3-1/TRBV3-2|TRBJ2-1|-|-
CASSQDGTSYNEQFF
TGTGCCAGCAGCCAAGATGGGACTTCCTACAATGAGCAGTTCTTC
>TRBV11-3|TRBJ1-1|-|-
CASSFMRETQAFF
TGTGCCAGCAGTTTTATGAGGGAGACACAGGCTTTCTTT
>TRBV5-5|TRBJ2-1|TRBD2|-
CASSFLAGDYNEQFF
TGTGCCAGCAGCTTTCTAGCGGGGGACTACAATGAGCAGTTCTTC
>TRBV5-4|TRBJ1-6|-|-
CASSLNTANSPLHF
TGTGCCAGCAGCTTGAACACCGCCAACTCACCCCTCCACTTT
>TRBV18|TRBJ2-2|TRBD1|-
CASSPLTGENTGELFF
TGTGCCAGCTCACCCCTGACAGGGGAGAACACCGGGGAGCTGTTTTTT
>TRBV27|TRBJ1-2|-|-
CASSFSGVGGYTF
TGTGCCAGCAGTTTCTCAGGGGTGGGTGGCTACACCTTC
>TRBV2|TRBJ1-5|-|-
CASSRVNSNQPQHF
TGTGCCAGCAGCCGGGTAAATAGCAATCAGCCCCAGCATTTT
>TRBV2|TRBJ1-5|TRBD1|few
CASSGTGPNQPQHF
TGTGCCAGCAGTGGGACAGGCCCTAATCAGCCCCAGCATTTT
>TRBV10-2|TRBJ2-2|-|-
CASSDLRGTGELFF
TGCGCCAGCAGTGATTTAAGGGGTACCGGGGAGCTGTTTTTT
>TRBV11-2|TRBJ2-1|TRBD1|-
CASSLGSGQGTEEQFF
TGTGCCAGCAGCTTAGGGTCGGGACAGGGGACTGAGGAGCAGTTCTTC
>TRBV18|TRBJ1-2|-|few
CASSLQDYYGYTF
TGTGCCAGCTCCCTCCAGGACTACTATGGCTACACCTTC
>TRBV10-2|TRBJ1-2|-|-
CASSEGVGYGYTF
TGCGCCAGCAGTGAGGGAGTTGGGTATGGCTACACCTTC
>TRBV11-2|TRBJ2-7|-|-
CASSPRGDISYEQYF
TGTGCCAGCAGCCCTAGGGGGGACATCTCCTACGAGCAGTACTTC
>TRBV28|TRBJ2-2|TRBD2|-
CASSFSGLGGGANTGELFF
TGTGCCAGCAGTTTTTCCGGTCTAGGCGGGGGAGCGAACACCGGGGAGCTGTTTTTT
>TRBV7-2|TRBJ2-2|TRBD2|-
CASSPLGTSGNTGELFF
TGTGCCAGCAGCCCACTTGGGACTAGCGGGAACACCGGGGAGCTGTTTTTT
>TRBV7-9|TRBJ1-6|TRBD1|-
CASSLAFRGQTYNSPLHF
TGTGCCAGCAGCTTAGCATTTCGGGGACAGACTTATAATTCACCCCTCCACTTT